This T cell receptor (beta chain) was identified in a study of technical replicates of blood from several donors. Sequencing used immunoSEQ multiplex PCR; TCRdb keeps in-frame clones, though not all of them. The sample gives about 81,000 clones, approximately 90% of which show up once; approximately 0.3% is in the top ten. This CDR3 is 13 amino acids long. CDR1 is SQVTM and CDR2 is ANQGSEA in the germline V gene. Trimming removed 8 bases from V and 3 bases from J, with 14 bases in between. This TCR was sampled from a human donor in good health. The V and J genes are TRBV29-1 and TRBJ1-5; D remains ambiguous. Sequenced material: T cells isolated from PBMCs. CDR3: CSYLPGYNQPQHF. CDR3 coding DNA: TGCAGCTACCTCCCGGGATACAATCAGCCCCAGCATTTT.